Given below is one TCR beta chain in context. The data are from a study of blood T cell repertoires in COVID-19. Across the study: Acute and convalescent COVID-19 samples came from the United States, Italy and Spain.

V was clipped by 3 bases and J by 0 bases; unmatched bases: 3. Germline values: CDR1 MNHNS, CDR2 SASEGT. The CDR3 has 15 residues. Original analysis: For nucleated cells, counts were estimated from reference gene primer amplification. Sequencing was performed with immunoSEQ multiplex PCR; in TCRdb, only in-frame clones are kept and a portion is missing. D and trimming were read from the DNA, whereas the V and J calls and clone size are those reported in that table. The profile shows 30,000 to 40,000 clones, 91% of them singletons. This sequence joins TRBV6-1 and TRBJ2-3; TRBD2 aligns across 7 bases. The receptor was isolated from a human donor in a cohort sampled during active COVID-19. Sequencing was carried out using peripheral blood. CDR3 in DNA: TGTGCCAGCAGTGATGGGGGGGTCAGCACAGATACGCAGTATTTT. Amino acids: CASSDGGVSTDTQYF.